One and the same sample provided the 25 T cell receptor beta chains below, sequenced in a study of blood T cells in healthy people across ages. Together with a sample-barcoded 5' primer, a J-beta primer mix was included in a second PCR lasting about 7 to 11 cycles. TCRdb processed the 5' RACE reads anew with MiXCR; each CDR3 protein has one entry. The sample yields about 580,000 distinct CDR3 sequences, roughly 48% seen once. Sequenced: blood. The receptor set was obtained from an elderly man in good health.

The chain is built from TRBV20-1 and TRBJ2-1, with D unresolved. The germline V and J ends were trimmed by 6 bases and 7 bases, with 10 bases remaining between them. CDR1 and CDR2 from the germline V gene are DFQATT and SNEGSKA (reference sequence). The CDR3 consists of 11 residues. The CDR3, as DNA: TGCAGTGCCAAAGGGATAAATGAGCAGTTCTTC. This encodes CSAKGINEQFF.

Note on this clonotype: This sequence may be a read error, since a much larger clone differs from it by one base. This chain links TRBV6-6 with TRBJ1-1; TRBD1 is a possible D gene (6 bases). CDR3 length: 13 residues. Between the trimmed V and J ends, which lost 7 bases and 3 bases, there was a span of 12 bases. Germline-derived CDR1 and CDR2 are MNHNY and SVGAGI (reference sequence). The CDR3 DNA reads TGTGCCAGCATTGACGCAGGGGACACTGAAGCTTTCTTT. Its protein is CASIDAGDTEAFF.

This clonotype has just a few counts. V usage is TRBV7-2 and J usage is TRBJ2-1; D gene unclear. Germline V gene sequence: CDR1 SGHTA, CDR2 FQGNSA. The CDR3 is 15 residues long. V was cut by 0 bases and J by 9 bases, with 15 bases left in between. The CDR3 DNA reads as TGTGCCAGCAGCTTAGCTCCTCCTCCGGAGTCTGAGCAGTTCTTC. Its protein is CASSLAPPPESEQFF. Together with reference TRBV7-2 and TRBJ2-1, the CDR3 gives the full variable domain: GAGVSQSPSNKVTEKGKDVELRCDPISGHTALYWYRQSLGQGLEFLIYFQGNSAPDKSGLPSDRFSAERTGGSVSTLTIQRTQQEDSAVYLCASSLAPPPESEQFFGPGTRLTVL.

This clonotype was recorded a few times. This chain's CDR3 is CSAVGTGGGENEKLFF. In DNA form, the CDR3 reads TGCAGTGCTGTAGGGACAGGTGGGGGGGAGAATGAAAAACTGTTTTTT. The chain employs TRBV20-1 and TRBJ1-4, with 8 bases matching TRBD1. The length of the CDR3 is 16 residues. V trimming: 5 bases; J trimming: 5 bases; junction bases outside the gene matches: 13. CDR1 DFQATT and CDR2 SNEGSKA come from the germline V gene (reference sequence).

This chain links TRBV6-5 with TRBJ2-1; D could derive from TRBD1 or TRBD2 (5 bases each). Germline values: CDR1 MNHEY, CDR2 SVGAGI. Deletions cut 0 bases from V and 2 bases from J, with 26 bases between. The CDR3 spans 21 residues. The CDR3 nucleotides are TGTGCCAGCAGTTACTCAGGGGCTCAAGGGTGGGAGAGGAAGACCTACAATGAGCAGTTCTTC. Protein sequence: CASSYSGAQGWERKTYNEQFF.

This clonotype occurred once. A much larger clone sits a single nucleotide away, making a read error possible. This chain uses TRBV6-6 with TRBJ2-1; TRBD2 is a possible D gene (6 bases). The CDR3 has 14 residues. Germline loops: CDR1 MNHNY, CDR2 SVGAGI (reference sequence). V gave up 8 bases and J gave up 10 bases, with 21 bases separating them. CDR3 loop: CASGKPGLTYEQFF. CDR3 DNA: TGTGCCAGCGGGAAACCGGGACTTACCTACGAGCAGTTCTTC.

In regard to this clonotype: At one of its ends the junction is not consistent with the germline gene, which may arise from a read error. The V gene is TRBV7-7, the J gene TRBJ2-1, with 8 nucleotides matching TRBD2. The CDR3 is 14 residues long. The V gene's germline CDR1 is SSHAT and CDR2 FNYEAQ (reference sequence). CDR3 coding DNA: TGTGCTAGCAGCTTGGGGGCGGGAGGAGGTGAGCAGTTCTTC. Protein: CASSLGAGGGEQFF.

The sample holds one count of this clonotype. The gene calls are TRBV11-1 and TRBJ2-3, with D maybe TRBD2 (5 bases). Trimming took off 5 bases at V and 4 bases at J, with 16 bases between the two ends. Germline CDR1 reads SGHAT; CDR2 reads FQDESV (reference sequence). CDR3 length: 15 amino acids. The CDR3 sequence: CASSVTKLEADTQYF. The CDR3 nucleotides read TGTGCCAGCAGCGTGACTAAGTTGGAGGCAGATACGCAGTATTTT.

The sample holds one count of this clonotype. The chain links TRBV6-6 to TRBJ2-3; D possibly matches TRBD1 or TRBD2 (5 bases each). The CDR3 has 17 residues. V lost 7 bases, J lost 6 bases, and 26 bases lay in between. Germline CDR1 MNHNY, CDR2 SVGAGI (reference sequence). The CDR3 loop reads CASTSASSPPWGDTQYF. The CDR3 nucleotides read TGTGCCAGCACCTCCGCGTCGAGCCCTCCCTGGGGGGATACGCAGTATTTT.

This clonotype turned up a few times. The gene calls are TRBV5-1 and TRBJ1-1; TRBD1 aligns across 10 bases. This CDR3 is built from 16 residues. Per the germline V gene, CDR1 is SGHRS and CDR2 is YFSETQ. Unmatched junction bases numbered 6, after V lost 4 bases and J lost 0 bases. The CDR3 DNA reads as TGCGCCAGCAGCGACCGGGACAGGGGCATGAACACTGAAGCTTTCTTT. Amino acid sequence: CASSDRDRGMNTEAFF.

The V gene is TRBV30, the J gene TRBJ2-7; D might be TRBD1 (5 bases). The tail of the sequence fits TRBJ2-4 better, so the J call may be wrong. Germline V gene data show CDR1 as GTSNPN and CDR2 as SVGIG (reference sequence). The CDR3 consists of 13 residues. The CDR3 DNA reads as TGTGCCTGGACCACAGGTGGAAAAAACATTCAGTACTTC. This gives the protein CAWTTGGKNIQYF.

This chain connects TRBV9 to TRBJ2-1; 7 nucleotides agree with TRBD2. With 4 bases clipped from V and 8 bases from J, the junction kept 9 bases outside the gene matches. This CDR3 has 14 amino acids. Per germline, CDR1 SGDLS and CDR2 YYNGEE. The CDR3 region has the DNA TGTGCCAGCAGCAGGGGCGGGAGAACGGATGAGCAGTTCTTC. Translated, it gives CASSRGGRTDEQFF.

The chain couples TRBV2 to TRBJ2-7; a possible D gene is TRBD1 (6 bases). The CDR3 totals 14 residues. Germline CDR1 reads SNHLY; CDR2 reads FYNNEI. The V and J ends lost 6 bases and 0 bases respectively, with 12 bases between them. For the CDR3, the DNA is TGTGCCAGCAGGAGGACGGACAGCTCCTACGAGCAGTACTTC. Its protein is CASRRTDSSYEQYF.

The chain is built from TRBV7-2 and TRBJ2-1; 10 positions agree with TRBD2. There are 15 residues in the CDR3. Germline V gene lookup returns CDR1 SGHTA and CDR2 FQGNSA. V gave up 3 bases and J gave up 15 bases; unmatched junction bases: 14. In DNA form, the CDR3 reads TGTGCCAGCAGCTTTGAGCGAGCGGGAGGGCCTAATCTGTTCTTC. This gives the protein CASSFERAGGPNLFF.

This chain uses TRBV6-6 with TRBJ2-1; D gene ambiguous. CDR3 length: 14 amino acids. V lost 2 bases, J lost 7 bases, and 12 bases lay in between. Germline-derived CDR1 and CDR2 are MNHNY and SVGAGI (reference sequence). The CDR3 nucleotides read TGTGCCAGCAGTTACGGGGAAATCTTAAATGAGCAGTTCTTC. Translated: CASSYGEILNEQFF.

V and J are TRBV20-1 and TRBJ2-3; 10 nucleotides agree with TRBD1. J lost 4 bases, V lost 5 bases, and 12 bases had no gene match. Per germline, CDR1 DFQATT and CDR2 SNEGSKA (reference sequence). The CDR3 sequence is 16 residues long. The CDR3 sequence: CSAHTRQGANADTQYF. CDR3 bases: TGCAGTGCTCACACCCGACAGGGGGCTAACGCAGATACGCAGTATTTT.

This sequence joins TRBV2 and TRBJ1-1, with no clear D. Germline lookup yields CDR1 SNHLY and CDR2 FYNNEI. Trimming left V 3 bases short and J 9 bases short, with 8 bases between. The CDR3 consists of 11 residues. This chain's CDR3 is CASSEVAQAFF. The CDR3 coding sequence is TGTGCCAGCAGTGAGGTAGCACAAGCTTTCTTT.

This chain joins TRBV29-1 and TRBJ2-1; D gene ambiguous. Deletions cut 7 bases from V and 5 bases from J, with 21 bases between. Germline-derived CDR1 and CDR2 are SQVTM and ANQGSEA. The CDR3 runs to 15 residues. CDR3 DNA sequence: TGCAGCGCTGACATCAGGAGCACAACTCACAATGAGCAGTTCTTC. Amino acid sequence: CSADIRSTTHNEQFF.

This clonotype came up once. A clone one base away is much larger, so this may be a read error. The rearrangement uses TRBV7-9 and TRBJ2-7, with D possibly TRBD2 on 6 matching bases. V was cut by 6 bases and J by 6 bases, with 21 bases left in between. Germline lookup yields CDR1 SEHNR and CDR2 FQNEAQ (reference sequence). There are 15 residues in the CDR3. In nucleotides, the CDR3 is TGTGCCAGCAGTGATCGTCCGGGGGAAGGTTCCGAGCAGTACTTC. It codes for CASSDRPGEGSEQYF.

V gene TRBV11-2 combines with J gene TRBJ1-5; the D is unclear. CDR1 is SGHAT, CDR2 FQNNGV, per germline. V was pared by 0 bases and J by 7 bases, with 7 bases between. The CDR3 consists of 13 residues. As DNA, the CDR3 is TGTGCCAGCAGCTTAGATCGTCCCCAGCCCCAGCATTTT. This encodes CASSLDRPQPQHF.

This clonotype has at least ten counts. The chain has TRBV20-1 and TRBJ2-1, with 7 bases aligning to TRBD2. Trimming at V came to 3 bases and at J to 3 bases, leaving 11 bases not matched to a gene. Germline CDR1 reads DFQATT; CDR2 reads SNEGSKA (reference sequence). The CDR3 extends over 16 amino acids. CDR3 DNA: TGCAGTGCTAGTCAACAAGGGAGGGGCAGCTACAATGAGCAGTTCTTC. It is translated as CSASQQGRGSYNEQFF.

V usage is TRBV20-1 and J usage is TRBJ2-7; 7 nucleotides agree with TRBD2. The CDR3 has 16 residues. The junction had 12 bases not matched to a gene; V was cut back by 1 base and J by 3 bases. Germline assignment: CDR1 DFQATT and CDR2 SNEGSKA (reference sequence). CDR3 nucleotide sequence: TGCAGTGCTAGAGCCCGTCCGGGGGGACTGAACTACGAGCAGTACTTC. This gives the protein CSARARPGGLNYEQYF.

The CDR3 reads CASSLQDNTEAFF. The CDR3 coding sequence is TGTGCCAGCAGCCTTCAAGACAACACTGAAGCTTTCTTT. The V gene is TRBV7-2, the J gene TRBJ1-1; D ambiguous. The CDR3 has 13 amino acids. Trimming removed 5 bases at V and 2 bases at J, with 9 bases between. Germline CDR1 SGHTA, CDR2 FQGNSA.

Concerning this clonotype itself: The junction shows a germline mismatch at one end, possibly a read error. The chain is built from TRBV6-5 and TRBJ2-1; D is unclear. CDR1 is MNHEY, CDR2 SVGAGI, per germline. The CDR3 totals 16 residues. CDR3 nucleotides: TGTACCAGCAGAATTGCACCCGAGATGGCTGGGAATGAGCAGTTCTTC. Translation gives CTSRIAPEMAGNEQFF.

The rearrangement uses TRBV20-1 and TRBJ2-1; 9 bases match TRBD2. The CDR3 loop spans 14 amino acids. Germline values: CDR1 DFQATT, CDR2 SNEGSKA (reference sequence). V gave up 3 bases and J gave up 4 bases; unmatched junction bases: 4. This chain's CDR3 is CSASGLAGYNEQFF. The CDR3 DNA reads TGCAGTGCTAGCGGGCTAGCGGGGTACAATGAGCAGTTCTTC.